A selection of T cell receptor beta chains follows, all from one sample in a study of blood T cell repertoires in COVID-19. Assay: immunoSEQ multiplex PCR; the TCRdb copy retains only in-frame clones and omits some. The top ten hold approximately 4.8% of the sample, which has fewer than 250,000 clones, about four fifths seen once. The source material was PBMCs or T cells enriched from blood (not recorded which). These TCRs come from a woman aged 45-60 years who had been exposed to COVID-19. CDR3s include the opening cysteine and the closing phenylalanine or tryptophan. The D gene is left open where the match is weak. Not every row has a clone size; where given, it reads once, few, many or a size class.

cdr3_nt: TGCGCCAGCAGCTTGTCGACAGACGGCTCCTACGAGCAGTACTTC
cdr3_aa: CASSLSTDGSYEQYF
v_call: TRBV5-1
clone_size: -
j_call: TRBJ2-7
d_call: -

cdr3_nt: TGTGCCAGCTCACCAAGTCGACAGGATAATTCACCCCTCCACTTT
cdr3_aa: CASSPSRQDNSPLHF
v_call: TRBV18
clone_size: -
j_call: TRBJ1-6
d_call: -

cdr3_nt: TGCGCCAGCAGCCCGGACCCTCTGCGGGACACTGAAGCTTTCTTT
cdr3_aa: CASSPDPLRDTEAFF
v_call: TRBV5-1
clone_size: -
j_call: TRBJ1-1
d_call: -

cdr3_nt: TGCGCCAGCAGCCTCCAGGGTGGCGACACCATATATTTT
cdr3_aa: CASSLQGGDTIYF
v_call: TRBV4-1
clone_size: -
j_call: TRBJ1-3
d_call: -

cdr3_nt: TGTGCCAGCAGTACCGCCGGGACAGGGAATCAGCCCCAGCATTTT
cdr3_aa: CASSTAGTGNQPQHF
v_call: TRBV27
clone_size: -
j_call: TRBJ1-5
d_call: TRBD1

cdr3_nt: TGTGCCAGTAGTGTACAAGCAACTAATGAAAAACTGTTTTTT
cdr3_aa: CASSVQATNEKLFF
v_call: TRBV19
clone_size: -
j_call: TRBJ1-4
d_call: -

cdr3_nt: TGTGCCAGTATGGAAGGGGCAATTAACACCATATATTTT
cdr3_aa: CASMEGAINTIYF
v_call: TRBV12-3/TRBV12-4
clone_size: once
j_call: TRBJ1-3
d_call: -

cdr3_nt: TGTGCCAGTACCCCTAGGTGGGGCCAGGACTATGGCTACACCTTC
cdr3_aa: CASTPRWGQDYGYTF
v_call: TRBV19
clone_size: -
j_call: TRBJ1-2
d_call: -

cdr3_nt: TGTGCCAGCAGCCCCGGGACAGCGAACACTGAAGCTTTCTTT
cdr3_aa: CASSPGTANTEAFF
v_call: TRBV7-9
clone_size: -
j_call: TRBJ1-1
d_call: TRBD1

cdr3_nt: TGTGCCAGTAAAGGACAGTTACTTAATTCACCCCTCCACTTT
cdr3_aa: CASKGQLLNSPLHF
v_call: TRBV19
clone_size: -
j_call: TRBJ1-6
d_call: -

cdr3_nt: TGTGCCAGCAGTTTCTTGAATTCACCCCTCCACTTT
cdr3_aa: CASSFLNSPLHF
v_call: TRBV27
clone_size: once
j_call: TRBJ1-6
d_call: -

cdr3_nt: TGCGCCAGCAGCCCGGGGACAGGTAGAAGGAATCAGCCCCAGCATTTT
cdr3_aa: CASSPGTGRRNQPQHF
v_call: TRBV5-1
clone_size: -
j_call: TRBJ1-5
d_call: TRBD1

cdr3_nt: TGTGCCAGCTCACCACAAACCGGGCGGGATTCACCCCTCCACTTT
cdr3_aa: CASSPQTGRDSPLHF
v_call: TRBV18
clone_size: -
j_call: TRBJ1-6
d_call: -

cdr3_nt: TGTGCCAGTGAACTAGCGGGGGGCTCCCAGCAGTTCTTC
cdr3_aa: CASELAGGSQQFF
v_call: TRBV6-6
clone_size: -
j_call: TRBJ2-1
d_call: TRBD2

cdr3_nt: TGTGCCAGCAGCCCCCGGGGGGAAAAACTGTTTTTT
cdr3_aa: CASSPRGEKLFF
v_call: TRBV7-2
clone_size: -
j_call: TRBJ1-4
d_call: -

cdr3_nt: TGTGCCAGCAGCTTAGAAAAGGGAGACCTTTCTTACGAGCAGTACTTC
cdr3_aa: CASSLEKGDLSYEQYF
v_call: TRBV11-3
clone_size: -
j_call: TRBJ2-7
d_call: -

cdr3_nt: TGTGCCATCAGTGAAGAAGGAGGGAATCACTTCGCTGAAGCTTTCTTT
cdr3_aa: CAISEEGGNHFAEAFF
v_call: TRBV10-3
clone_size: once
j_call: TRBJ1-1
d_call: -

cdr3_nt: TGTGCCAGCAGCTTCCATTCCGGGACAGGGTCGAACACCGGGGAGCTGTTTTTT
cdr3_aa: CASSFHSGTGSNTGELFF
v_call: TRBV11-3
clone_size: -
j_call: TRBJ2-2
d_call: TRBD1